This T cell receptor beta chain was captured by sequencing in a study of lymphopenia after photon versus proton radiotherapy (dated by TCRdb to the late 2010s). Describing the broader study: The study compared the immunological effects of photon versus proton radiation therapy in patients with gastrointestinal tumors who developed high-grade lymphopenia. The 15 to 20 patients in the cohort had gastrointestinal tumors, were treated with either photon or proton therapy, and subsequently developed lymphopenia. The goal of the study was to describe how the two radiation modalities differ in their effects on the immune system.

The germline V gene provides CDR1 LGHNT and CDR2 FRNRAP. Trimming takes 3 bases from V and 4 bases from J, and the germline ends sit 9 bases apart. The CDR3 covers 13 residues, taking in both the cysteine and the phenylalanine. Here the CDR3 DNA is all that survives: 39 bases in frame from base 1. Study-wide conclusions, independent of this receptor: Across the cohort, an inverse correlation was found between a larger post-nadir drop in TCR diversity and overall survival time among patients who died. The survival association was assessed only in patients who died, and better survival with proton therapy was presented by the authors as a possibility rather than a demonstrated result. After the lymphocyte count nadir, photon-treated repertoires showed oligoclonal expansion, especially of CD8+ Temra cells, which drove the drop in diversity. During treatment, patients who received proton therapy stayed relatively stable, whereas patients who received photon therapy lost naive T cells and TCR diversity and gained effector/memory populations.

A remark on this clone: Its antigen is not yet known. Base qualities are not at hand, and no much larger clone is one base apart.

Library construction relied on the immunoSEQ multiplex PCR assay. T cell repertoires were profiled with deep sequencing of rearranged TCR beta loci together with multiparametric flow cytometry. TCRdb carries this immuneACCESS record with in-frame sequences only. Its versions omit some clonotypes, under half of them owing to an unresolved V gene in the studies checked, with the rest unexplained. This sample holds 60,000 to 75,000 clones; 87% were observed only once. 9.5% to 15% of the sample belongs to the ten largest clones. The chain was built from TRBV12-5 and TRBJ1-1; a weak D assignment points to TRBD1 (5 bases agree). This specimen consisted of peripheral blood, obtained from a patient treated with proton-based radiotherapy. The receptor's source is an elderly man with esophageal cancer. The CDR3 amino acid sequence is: CASGFDSLTEAFF. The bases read TGTGCTAGTGGTTTTGACAGCCTCACTGAAGCTTTCTTT. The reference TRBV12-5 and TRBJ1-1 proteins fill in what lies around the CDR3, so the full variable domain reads DARVTQTPRHKVTEMGQEVTMRCQPILGHNTVFWYRQTMMQGLELLAYFRNRAPLDDSGMPKDRFSAEMPDATLATLKIQPSEPRDSAVYFCASGFDSLTEAFFGQGTRLTVV.